These 25 T cell receptor beta chains share one sample of origin, sequenced in a study of T-cell memory formation after mild COVID-19. TCRdb used MiXCR to reprocess the 5' RACE reads, holding one entry per CDR3 protein. The table lists under 300,000 distinct CDR3 sequences, about a sixth of them singletons. Sequenced material: PBMCs or a T cell subset sorted from them (not recorded which). Receptors were obtained from a man aged 18 to 30 who had mild COVID-19 (a few samples of this study predate the infection). Cell type and time point are not known.

The chain employs TRBV4-2 and TRBJ1-4; D is ambiguous. V was pared by 4 bases and J by 8 bases, with 17 bases between. The CDR3 length is 15 residues. From germline, CDR1 is LGHNA and CDR2 YNFKEQ. CDR3 loop: CASSRPRGVEEKLFF. The CDR3 DNA is TGTGCCAGCAGCCGCCCCCGGGGTGTGGAGGAAAAACTGTTTTTT.

The chain has TRBV6-1 and TRBJ1-5; D is perhaps TRBD1 (5 bases). The CDR3 length is 16 residues. V lost 7 bases and J 0 bases, leaving 16 bases between the germline ends. CDR1 is MNHNS and CDR2 is SASEGT in the germline V gene. CDR3 region: CASTRGGVDSNQPQHF. The CDR3 DNA reads TGTGCCAGCACCCGCGGAGGGGTAGATAGCAATCAGCCCCAGCATTTT.

This clonotype was counted between two and nine times. The rearrangement joins TRBV5-1 to TRBJ1-6; 7 nucleotides align to TRBD1. In germline, CDR1 is SGHRS, CDR2 YFSETQ. The CDR3 covers 14 residues. The V gene end was trimmed by 4 bases and the J gene end by 5 bases; junction bases not matched to a gene: 3. The DNA of the CDR3 is TGCGCCAGCAGCGTTACAGGGGATAATTCACCCCTCCACTTT. This codes for CASSVTGDNSPLHF.

The table lists this clonotype with a few counts. The CDR3 region is CATSAGTGSGGYTF. In DNA, the CDR3 is TGTGCCACCAGTGCCGGGACAGGGAGTGGGGGCTACACCTTC. The V gene is TRBV24-1, the J gene TRBJ1-2; 9 positions agree with TRBD1. In germline, CDR1 is KGHDR, CDR2 SFDVKD. This CDR3 is built from 14 residues. V was pared by 5 bases and J by 8 bases, with 8 bases of the junction left unmatched.

V and J are TRBV20-1 and TRBJ2-1; no clear D gene. Trimming pared 3 bases from V and 10 bases from J, leaving 7 bases between. The CDR3 extends over 10 amino acids. Germline V gene lookup returns CDR1 DFQATT and CDR2 SNEGSKA (reference sequence). In nucleotides, the CDR3 is TGCAGTGCTAGTTATTGGGAGCAGTTCTTC. It is translated as CSASYWEQFF.

The chain links TRBV5-1 to TRBJ2-5; 7 nucleotides align to TRBD1. V lost 4 bases to trimming and J lost 4 bases; unmatched junction nucleotides: 10. In germline, CDR1 is SGHRS, CDR2 YFSETQ. This CDR3 has 15 amino acids. This CDR3 reads CASSRPGTAGETQYF. DNA for the CDR3: TGCGCCAGCAGCCGCCCGGGGACAGCTGGAGAGACCCAGTACTTC.

There are a few counts of this clonotype. The chain uses TRBV10-3 and TRBJ1-3; 8 bases are shared with TRBD1. The germline gives CDR1 ENHRY, CDR2 SYGVKD. After removal of 10 bases from V and 2 bases from J, the junction contained 13 bases not matched to a gene. This CDR3 region has 16 residues. CDR3 residues: CATGGQVGSAGNTIYF. The CDR3 DNA reads as TGTGCCACCGGGGGACAGGTCGGGTCGGCTGGAAACACCATATATTTT.

This chain links TRBV9 with TRBJ2-1; TRBD2 matches at 9 bases. Per germline, CDR1 SGDLS and CDR2 YYNGEE. The CDR3 loop spans 15 amino acids. V was pared by 3 bases and J by 9 bases, with 10 bases of the junction left unmatched. CDR3 sequence (DNA): TGTGCCAGCAGCGGGATTCGAGAGACTAGCGGTGAGCAGTTCTTC. It yields the protein CASSGIRETSGEQFF.

The genes are TRBV20-1 and TRBJ1-2; D perhaps matches TRBD1 (5 bases). Germline values: CDR1 DFQATT, CDR2 SNEGSKA (reference sequence). The CDR3 totals 14 residues. Trimming pared 3 bases from V and 4 bases from J, leaving 15 bases between. The CDR3 DNA follows: TGCAGTGCTAGGTCGGGCAGGGACGGCTATGGCTACACCTTC. Amino acid sequence: CSARSGRDGYGYTF.

The rearrangement uses TRBV6-6 and TRBJ1-4; TRBD1 matches 8 bases. Germline assignment: CDR1 MNHNY and CDR2 SVGAGI (reference sequence). This CDR3 comprises 14 residues. Trimming took 4 bases from V and 7 from J; bases not matched to a gene: 5. The CDR3 nucleotides read TGTGCCAGCAGTTTCGACAGGGGCGGTGAAAAACTGTTTTTT. This gives the protein CASSFDRGGEKLFF.

This clonotype was observed a few times. The chain has TRBV5-1 and TRBJ2-3; 8 nucleotides match TRBD2. In germline, CDR1 is SGHRS, CDR2 YFSETQ. The CDR3 is 16 residues long. After removal of 4 bases from V and 3 bases from J, the junction contained 10 bases not matched to a gene. The CDR3 protein is CASSPPMASGTDTQYF. The DNA for the CDR3 is TGCGCCAGCAGCCCCCCCATGGCTAGCGGGACAGATACGCAGTATTTT. The full variable domain, in which reference TRBV5-1 and TRBJ2-3 provide the parts outside the CDR3, is KAGVTQTPRYLIKTRGQQVTLSCSPISGHRSVSWYQQTPGQGLQFLFEYFSETQRNKGNFPGRFSGRQFSNSRSEMNVSTLELGDSALYLCASSPPMASGTDTQYFGPGTRLTVL.

This clonotype was seen ten or more times. The rearrangement joins TRBV12-3 or TRBV12-4 to TRBJ2-7, with 7 bases identical to TRBD2. The CDR3 length is 13 residues. V was pared by 3 bases and J by 4 bases, with 3 bases of the junction left unmatched. The CDR3 nucleotides read TGTGCCAGCAGTTTCGGGGGGAGGTACGAGCAGTACTTC. Encoded protein: CASSFGGRYEQYF.

This clonotype appeared a few times. This chain links TRBV12-3 or TRBV12-4 with TRBJ1-5, with D uncertain. The CDR3 has 14 amino acids. The germline V and J ends were trimmed by 11 bases and 1 base, with 15 bases remaining between them. CDR3 nucleotides: TGTGCCGTCTCACAGAGCGCGAGCAATCAGCCCCAGCATTTT. This translates into CAVSQSASNQPQHF.

This clonotype was seen many times. This sequence joins TRBV20-1 and TRBJ1-1; D uncertain. The CDR3 is made up of 14 amino acids. Between the trimmed V and J ends, which lost 0 bases and 2 bases, there was a span of 10 bases. The V gene's germline CDR1 is DFQATT and CDR2 SNEGSKA (reference sequence). CDR3 nucleotides: TGCAGTGCTAGAGACGCTTACCATAACACTGAAGCTTTCTTT. Translated: CSARDAYHNTEAFF.

In this sample, this clonotype turned up once. The chain has TRBV15 and TRBJ2-5; TRBD1 matches 7 bases. Trimming removed 3 bases from V and 3 bases from J; junction bases left unmatched: 7. CDR1 LNHNV and CDR2 YYDKDF come from the germline V gene (reference sequence). The CDR3 spans 15 residues. CDR3: CATSSYGQAKETQYF. In DNA form, the CDR3 reads TGTGCCACCAGCAGTTATGGACAGGCAAAAGAGACCCAGTACTTC.

This clonotype has a handful of counts. The V call is TRBV7-2, the J call TRBJ2-7, with D perhaps TRBD1 (5 bases). This CDR3 has 13 amino acids. Germline V gives CDR1 SGHTA, CDR2 FQGNSA. V lost 1 base and J 4 bases, leaving 8 bases between the germline ends. CDR3 protein: CASSLDPGYEQYF. CDR3 nucleotide sequence: TGTGCCAGCAGCTTAGATCCAGGGTACGAGCAGTACTTC.

The DNA of the CDR3 is TGTGCCAGCAGCGTCTGGGGCGTGGAAGAGACCCAGTACTTC. As protein: CASSVWGVEETQYF. This chain uses TRBV7-9 with TRBJ2-5, with a tentative D call TRBD1 (5 bases). CDR1 SEHNR and CDR2 FQNEAQ come from the germline V gene (reference sequence). This CDR3 has 14 amino acids. The germline V and J ends were trimmed by 5 bases and 3 bases, with 13 bases remaining between them.

This clonotype was observed a few times. V gene TRBV15 combines with J gene TRBJ2-1; 8 positions agree with TRBD2. Germline CDR1 and CDR2: LNHNV and YYDKDF (reference sequence). J was trimmed by 0 bases and V by 0 bases; bases with no gene match: 22. CDR3 length: 23 amino acids. This CDR3 is CATSRDAAAPGTSVSSSYNEQFF. For the CDR3, the DNA is TGTGCCACCAGCAGAGATGCGGCCGCCCCCGGGACTAGTGTCTCTAGCTCCTACAATGAGCAGTTCTTC.

The chain is built from TRBV6-2 or TRBV6-3 and TRBJ2-1; 7 bases fit TRBD1. The CDR3 covers 14 residues. J was trimmed by 15 bases and V by 6 bases; bases with no gene match: 17. The germline V gene has CDR1 MNHEY and CDR2 SVGEGT. Written as DNA, the CDR3 is TGTGCCAGCAGCCGACAGGGAACCCGATCGGGGCCGTTCTTC. Encoded protein: CASSRQGTRSGPFF.

This clonotype was observed a handful of times. The CDR3 loop reads CASSLGGTSYDEQFF. As DNA, the CDR3 is TGTGCCAGCAGCTTGGGGGGTACTAGCTATGATGAGCAGTTCTTC. The chain employs TRBV7-2 and TRBJ2-1; weak D call: TRBD2 (6 bases). Germline V lookup: CDR1 SGHTA, CDR2 FQGNSA. The CDR3 is made up of 15 amino acids. V gave up 3 bases and J gave up 8 bases, with 17 bases separating them.

This clonotype was recorded many times. This sequence joins TRBV5-1 and TRBJ2-3, with no clear D. The CDR3 sequence is 15 residues long. CDR1 is SGHRS, CDR2 YFSETQ, per germline. V was shortened by 5 bases and J by 0 bases, with 13 bases between the two germline ends. The CDR3 region has the DNA TGCGCCAGCAGATCAGCTCTTACTAGCACAGATACGCAGTATTTT. Translating gives CASRSALTSTDTQYF.

The chain combines TRBV7-2 with TRBJ1-5; TRBD1 matches 7 bases. Germline assignment: CDR1 SGHTA and CDR2 FQGNSA. V lost 5 bases to trimming and J lost 2 bases; unmatched junction nucleotides: 9. The CDR3 contains 16 residues. The DNA of the CDR3 is TGTGCCAGCAGCCTATACGGAGGGGGCGGCAATCAGCCCCAGCATTTT. This gives the protein CASSLYGGGGNQPQHF.

This clonotype was observed a few times. Its ends do not fully match the called genes, so a read error is possible. V usage is TRBV7-7 and J usage is TRBJ2-5, with a possible D match to TRBD2 (7 bases). In germline, CDR1 is SSHAT, CDR2 FNYEAQ (reference sequence). The CDR3 spans 14 residues. CDR3 nucleotides: TGTGCTAGCAGCTTGGCGGGGGCGGGGGAGACCCAGTACTTC. Residues: CASSLAGAGETQYF.

This clonotype was recorded a few times. This chain links TRBV12-3 or TRBV12-4 with TRBJ1-2; D gene ambiguous. Trimming stripped 2 bases from V and 4 bases from J, with 8 bases between. The CDR3 spans 13 residues. The chain's CDR3 is CASSLLGVYGYTF. CDR3 DNA: TGTGCCAGCAGTTTACTGGGAGTCTATGGCTACACCTTC.

The rearrangement joins TRBV10-3 to TRBJ1-6; D is ambiguous. Trimming took off 5 bases at V and 0 bases at J, with 8 bases between the two ends. Germline CDR1 ENHRY, CDR2 SYGVKD. This CDR3 comprises 15 residues. The CDR3, as DNA: TGTGCCATCAGTCCGGGCGACTCCTATAATTCACCCCTCCACTTT. This gives the protein CAISPGDSYNSPLHF.